This TCR beta chain stems from a study of blood T cells in healthy people across ages (dated by TCRdb to 2015 to 2017). Background on the whole study: In model experiments, template switching captured about one uniquely barcoded TCR beta cDNA molecule for every two T cells. To track age-related changes in TCR beta repertoire diversity, the study relied on deep sequencing normalized with unique cDNA molecular identifiers. The donors were split into four age groups: young (average about 16 years), middle-aged (roughly 40), aged (62) and long-lived (roughly 77). Donors of different ages were randomly distributed across sequencing lanes to avoid experimental bias. Two additional independent replicas of 1 million unique cDNA reads from the same blood draw were analyzed for two donors (one aged 18 to 30 and one aged 80 or older). Summary of the overall study and its limitations: There was a strong correlation between observed TCR beta diversity and the percentage of naive T cells measured by flow cytometry. As age increased, observed TCR beta diversity per million T cells dropped in a roughly linear way, and a significant reduction was already evident by age roughly 40. Donor CMV infection status was unknown, potentially confounding age-related changes in expanded clonotypes. Estimates of total diversity from one million sequenced T cells were regarded as lower bounds and underestimates. Because profiling used bulk unsorted PBMCs, naive and antigen-experienced compartments could not be compared conclusively. Compared with the aged group, the long-lived group had more naive CD4+ T cells, fewer expanded clones and increased TCR diversity, suggesting age selection.

Details on this clonotype: Its binding antigen is unknown. It has no much larger one-base neighbor in the sample; base qualities were not kept.

The germline V end is reduced by 0 bases and the J end by 10 bases; junction bases left unmatched: 3. Inclusive of the bounding cysteine and phenylalanine, the CDR3 is 14 residues long. The only DNA kept is the CDR3, 42 bases in frame from the first base. CDR1 is given as LNHNV and CDR2 as YYDKDF, both from the germline V gene (reference sequence). The approximately 39 donors, aged about 6 to 100 years, were systemically healthy Caucasian individuals from Russia. Ten milliliters of peripheral blood were drawn from each donor into EDTA-treated Vacutainer tubes. PBMCs were isolated by Ficoll-Paque density-gradient centrifugation, with at least 6 million obtained per sample. Total RNA was extracted from PBMCs with Trizol reagent, with at least 6 micrograms obtained per sample. For every donor, an aliquot of PBMCs went through flow cytometry to measure the percentages of naive CD45RAhigh/CD27high T cells.

Receptor amplification or capture employed 5' RACE. Sequencing relied on an Illumina HiSeq 2500. A second PCR of roughly 7 to 11 cycles was performed with a sample-barcoded 5' primer and a J-beta primer mix. A unique molecular identifier was introduced onto each TCR beta cDNA molecule by a template-switch 5' adaptor carrying 12 random nucleotides. Each sample yielded at least 2.5 million CDR3-containing paired-end reads. First-strand cDNA synthesis was performed from all RNA using the Mint cDNA synthesis kit, with priming by a TRBC-specific oligonucleotide. After uracil-DNA glycosylase treatment, a first 18-cycle PCR used universal primers M1SS and BC2_uni_R on all cDNA. The study's processing was this. For normalization, 1 million high-quality reads, each with a distinct molecular identifier, were randomly selected from each sample. Instead of being binned into consensus sequences, reads that shared molecular identifiers were thrown out. MiTCR, set to a Q25 quality threshold and the strictest error-elimination algorithm, was used for CDR3 identification, clonotype clustering and error correction. A nonparametric unseen species model with Euler transformation was used to estimate lower-bound total TCR beta diversity. The public reads were quality trimmed at Q25 with fastp and then assembled into clones with MiXCR by TCRdb, keeping productive beta chains. Under each unique CDR3 protein, matching rows form one entry showing the most common genes and DNA. Here the V and J calls rest on TCRdb's processing, not on the authors' analysis. The sample includes about 1 million distinct CDR3 sequences, with over 35% observed a single time. Of the sample, approximately 20% falls within the top ten clones.

This sequence originates from an older woman in good health. The chain links TRBV15 with TRBJ2-1, and 10 junction bases match TRBD2. The specimen was blood. The CDR3 reads as follows: CATSRESSGGEQFF. The nucleotide sequence reads as follows: TGTGCCACCAGCAGAGAAAGTAGCGGGGGGGAGCAGTTCTTC.